This T cell receptor (beta chain) was sequenced in a study of blood T cell repertoires in COVID-19. The wider study: The analysed material was cDNA or gDNA that came from T cells, B-cell-depleted T cells, or PBMCs.

To note about this clone: Different DNA sequences within this sample yield the same CDR3.

Individuals drawn from 20 to 30 US areas were roughly 18 to 89 years old. In the authors' methods: Quantification of nucleated cells was approximated via reference gene primer amplification. TCRdb keeps only in-frame clones here, not all; method: immunoSEQ multiplex PCR. The V and J calls and clone size come from that table; D and trimming were worked out from the DNA. The sample includes a few hundred thousand clones, 75% to 90% of them seen just once. The CDR3 runs to 14 residues. Germline loops: CDR1 KGHSH, CDR2 LQKENI. Trimming took 0 bases from V and 3 from J, leaving 8 bases between them. The chain recombines TRBV18 with TRBJ1-2; TRBD1 might be the D (5 bases). Material for sequencing was PBMCs or T cells enriched from blood (not recorded which). This TCR was recovered from a woman aged 30 to 39 who had been exposed to COVID-19. CDR3 residues: CASSPPSGYYGYTF. The CDR3 DNA reads TGTGCCAGCTCACCACCCTCAGGGTACTATGGCTACACCTTC.